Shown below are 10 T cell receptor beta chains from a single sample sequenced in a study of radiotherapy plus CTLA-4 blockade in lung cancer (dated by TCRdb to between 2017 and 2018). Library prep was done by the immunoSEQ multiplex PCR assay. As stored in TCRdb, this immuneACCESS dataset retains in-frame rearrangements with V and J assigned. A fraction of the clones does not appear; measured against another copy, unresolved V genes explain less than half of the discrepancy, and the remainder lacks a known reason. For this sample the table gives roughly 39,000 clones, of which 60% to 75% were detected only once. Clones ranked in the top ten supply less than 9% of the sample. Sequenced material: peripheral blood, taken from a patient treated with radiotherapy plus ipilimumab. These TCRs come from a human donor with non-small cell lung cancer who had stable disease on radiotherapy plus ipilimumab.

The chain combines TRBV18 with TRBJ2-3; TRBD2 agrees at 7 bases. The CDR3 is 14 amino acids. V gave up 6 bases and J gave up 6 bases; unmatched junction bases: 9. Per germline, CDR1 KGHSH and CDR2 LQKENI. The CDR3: CASSLGRADDTQYF. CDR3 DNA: TGTGCCAGCTCTTTAGGGAGGGCGGACGATACGCAGTATTTT.

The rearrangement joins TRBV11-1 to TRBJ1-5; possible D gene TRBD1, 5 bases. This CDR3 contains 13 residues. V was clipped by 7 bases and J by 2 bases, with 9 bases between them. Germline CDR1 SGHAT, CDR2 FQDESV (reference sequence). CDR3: CASIMGGNQPQHF. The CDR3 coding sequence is TGTGCCAGCATAATGGGGGGCAATCAGCCCCAGCATTTT.

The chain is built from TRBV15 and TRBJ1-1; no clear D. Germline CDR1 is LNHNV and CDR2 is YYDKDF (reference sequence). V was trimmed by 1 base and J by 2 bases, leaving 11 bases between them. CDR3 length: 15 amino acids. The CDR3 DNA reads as TGTGCCACCAGCAGAGTTGGCAGTCTCAACACTGAAGCTTTCTTT. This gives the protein CATSRVGSLNTEAFF.

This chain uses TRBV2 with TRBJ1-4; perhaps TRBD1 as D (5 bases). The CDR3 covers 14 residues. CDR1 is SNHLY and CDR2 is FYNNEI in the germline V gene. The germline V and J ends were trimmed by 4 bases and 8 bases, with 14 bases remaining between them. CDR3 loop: CASSVGRVREKLFF. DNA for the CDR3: TGTGCCAGCAGTGTGGGCAGGGTTAGAGAAAAACTGTTTTTT.

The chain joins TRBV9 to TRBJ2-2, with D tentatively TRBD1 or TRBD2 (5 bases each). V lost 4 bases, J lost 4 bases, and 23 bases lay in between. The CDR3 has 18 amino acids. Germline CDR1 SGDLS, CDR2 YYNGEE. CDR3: CASSPSLRGDLLTGELFF. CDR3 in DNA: TGTGCCAGCAGCCCCAGTCTACGAGGGGATCTACTCACCGGGGAGCTGTTTTTT.

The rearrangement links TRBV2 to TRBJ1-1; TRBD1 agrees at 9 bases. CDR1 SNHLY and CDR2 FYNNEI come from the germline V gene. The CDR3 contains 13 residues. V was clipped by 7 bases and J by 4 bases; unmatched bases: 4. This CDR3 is CASIRDRVTEAFF. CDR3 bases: TGTGCCAGCATAAGGGACAGGGTCACTGAAGCTTTCTTT.

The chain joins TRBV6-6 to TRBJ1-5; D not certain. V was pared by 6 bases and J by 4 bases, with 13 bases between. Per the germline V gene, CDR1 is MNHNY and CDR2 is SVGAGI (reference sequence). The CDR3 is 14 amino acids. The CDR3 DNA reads TGTGCCAGCAGAGTCCCCGGGGAGAATCAGCCCCAGCATTTT. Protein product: CASRVPGENQPQHF.

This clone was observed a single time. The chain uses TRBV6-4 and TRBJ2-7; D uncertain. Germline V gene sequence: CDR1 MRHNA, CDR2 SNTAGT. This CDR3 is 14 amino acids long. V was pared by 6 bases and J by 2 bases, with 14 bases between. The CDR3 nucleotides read TGTGCCAGCAGGTCACAAAACTATACCTACGAGCAGTACGTC. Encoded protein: CASRSQNYTYEQYV.

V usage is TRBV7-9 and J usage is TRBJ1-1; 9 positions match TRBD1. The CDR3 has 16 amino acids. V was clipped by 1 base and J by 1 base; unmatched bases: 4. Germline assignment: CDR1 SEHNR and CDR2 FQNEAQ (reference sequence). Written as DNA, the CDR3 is TGTGCCAGCAGCTTAGGAACAGGGGGCGCGAACACTGAAGCTTTCTTT. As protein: CASSLGTGGANTEAFF.

CDR3 in amino acids: CASSGGTVYQETQYF. CDR3 DNA: TGTGCCAGCAGCGGGGGGACAGTGTACCAAGAGACCCAGTACTTC. The rearrangement joins TRBV11-2 to TRBJ2-5; D is possibly TRBD1 (7 bases). CDR3 length equals 15 residues. CDR1 is SGHAT and CDR2 is FQNNGV in the germline V gene. Trimming took 5 bases from V and 0 from J, leaving 13 bases between them.